This TCR beta chain was recorded in a study of PD-1 blockade in mismatch repair-deficient tumors listed by TCRdb under 2017. Concerning the study at large: The trial enrolled 65 to 100 consecutive patients with roughly twelve mismatch repair-deficient cancer types between September 2013 and 2016, all previously treated and progressing. Tumor-associated T cell clones were tracked in the peripheral blood of patients responding to PD-1 blockade by deep sequencing of TCR CDR3 regions.

The library was produced with the immunoSEQ multiplex PCR assay. TCRdb provides this immuneACCESS table in a form limited to in-frame rearrangements. Some clones are lacking; in checked studies, under half of them reflect an unresolved V gene, and why the rest are absent is not known. The sample table holds some 84,000 clones, of which about 84% were seen once. The top ten clones comprise approximately 2.7% of the sample. The time point label here, explained by the study, means: peripheral blood 12 weeks after first pembrolizumab dose. For every enrolled patient, mismatch repair deficiency was confirmed by either polymerase chain reaction or immunohistochemistry. A few patients who responded to pembrolizumab therapy underwent TCR sequencing. The phase II trial prospectively tested pembrolizumab PD-1 blockade in advanced mismatch repair-deficient cancers regardless of tissue of origin. Peripheral blood T cell samples were collected serially, before PD-1 blockade began and at several time points afterward. Blood sampling time points were reported as weeks after the first dose of pembrolizumab.

From the germline V gene (reference sequence), CDR1 is LNHDA and CDR2 is SQIVND. The CDR3 goes from the cysteine to the phenylalanine over 13 residues. Of the read, only the CDR3 DNA is kept; its 39 bases are in frame from base 1. V is cut by 3 bases and J by 1 base, and the space between the germline ends is 5 bases. General conclusions and limits of the study: After pembrolizumab, tumor-resident clones, which were often undetectable in blood before treatment, expanded rapidly and then contracted, generally ahead of radiologic responses.

About this clone: Its target antigen remains unknown. No per-base quality is available; no much larger clone lies one base away.

The sequence came from an adult with mismatch repair-deficient cancer. The specimen comprised peripheral blood, sampled 12 weeks after starting pembrolizumab. The rearrangement joined TRBV19 to TRBJ2-3; the D gene remains uncertain. The DNA is TGTGCCAGTAGTATGAGTGGCACAGATACGCAGTATTTT. Translated, this is CASSMSGTDTQYF.